These T cell receptor beta chains were read from a single sample in a study of T-cell reconstitution after alpha-beta-depleted transplantation in children. Using its own MiXCR run on the PCR reads, TCRdb lists one record per CDR3 protein. The sample lists 350,000 to 400,000 distinct CDR3 sequences; 13% were seen once. The material was PBMCs, obtained from the stem cell graft. Receptor source: a human donor who donated a stem cell graft to a child with Fanconi anemia. The CDR3 runs from the conserved cysteine through the conserved F or W. The D gene is left open where the match is weak. Size is omitted from some rows. Given values are once, few, many or a class for expanded clones.

J	D	V	size	CDR3	DNA
TRBJ2-5	TRBD1	TRBV29-1	many	CSVGDRVETQYF	TGCAGCGTCGGCGACAGGGTTGAGACCCAGTACTTC
TRBJ2-5	TRBD1	TRBV5-6	.	CASSPGTGGRRETQYF	TGTGCCAGCAGCCCCGGGACAGGGGGCAGGCGAGAGACCCAGTACTTC
TRBJ2-5	.	TRBV15	.	CATSRDPPAGSTETQYF	TGTGCCACCAGCAGAGATCCCCCCGCAGGGAGTACGGAGACCCAGTACTTC
TRBJ1-3	.	TRBV4-2	.	CASSLTPSFSGNTIYF	TGTGCCAGCAGCCTCACCCCCAGCTTCTCTGGAAACACCATATATTTT
TRBJ2-6	.	TRBV3-1	.	CASSQDWVSGANVLTF	TGTGCCAGCAGCCAAGATTGGGTCTCTGGGGCCAACGTCCTGACTTTC
TRBJ1-4	.	TRBV18	many	CASSPSTSINEKLFF	TGTGCCAGCTCACCGTCGACAAGTATTAATGAAAAACTGTTTTTT
TRBJ2-6	.	TRBV3-1	few	CASSSRSGGANVLTF	TGTGCCAGCAGTTCAAGGTCCGGTGGGGCCAACGTCCTGACTTTC
TRBJ2-2	.	TRBV2	many	CASSQGTGELFF	TGTGCCAGCAGCCAGGGGACCGGGGAGCTGTTTTTT
TRBJ2-3	.	TRBV6-2/TRBV6-3	.	CASRRDASDTQYF	TGTGCCAGCAGGCGGGACGCATCAGATACGCAGTATTTT
TRBJ1-2	TRBD1	TRBV29-1	few	CSVELQGTGYGYTF	TGCAGCGTTGAATTACAGGGGACGGGCTATGGCTACACCTTC
TRBJ1-5	.	TRBV6-2/TRBV6-3	few	CASSPDLNQPQHF	TGTGCCAGCAGTCCGGACTTGAATCAGCCCCAGCATTTT
TRBJ2-5	TRBD2	TRBV14	few	CASSPNLAAVGTQYF	TGTGCCAGCAGCCCAAATCTAGCGGCAGTAGGGACCCAGTACTTC
TRBJ1-6	.	TRBV18	.	CASSPGMGSGSPLHF	TGTGCCAGCTCCCCAGGGATGGGGTCCGGTTCACCCCTCCACTTT
TRBJ2-3	.	TRBV20-1	few	CSAGGATASTDTQYF	TGCAGTGCTGGTGGAGCCACGGCTAGCACAGATACGCAGTATTTT
TRBJ1-1	.	TRBV28	few	CASSFGGKTEAFF	TGTGCCAGCAGTTTCGGGGGGAAGACTGAAGCTTTCTTT
TRBJ2-6	.	TRBV6-4	many	CASSDNSGANVLTF	TGTGCCAGCAGTGACAACTCTGGGGCCAACGTCCTGACTTTC
TRBJ2-1	.	TRBV28	many	CASSLRPAKREQFF	TGTGCCAGCAGTTTAAGGCCAGCCAAGAGGGAGCAGTTCTTC
TRBJ2-2	.	TRBV18	few	CASSPPKAGDTGELFF	TGTGCCAGCTCACCACCGAAGGCAGGGGACACCGGGGAGCTGTTTTTT
TRBJ2-2	TRBD2	TRBV20-1	many	CSASLAGGQTGELFF	TGCAGTGCTAGTCTAGCGGGGGGGCAGACCGGGGAGCTGTTTTTT
TRBJ2-3	.	TRBV7-2	many	CASSLDRGRSDTQYF	TGTGCCAGCAGCTTAGACCGGGGTCGTAGTGATACGCAGTATTTT
TRBJ2-5	.	TRBV29-1	many	CSVELEVETQYF	TGCAGCGTTGAATTGGAAGTCGAGACCCAGTACTTC
TRBJ1-2	TRBD1	TRBV5-1	many	CASSLDRGNYGYTF	TGCGCCAGCAGCTTGGACAGGGGAAACTATGGCTACACCTTC
TRBJ1-1	.	TRBV12-3/TRBV12-4	many	CASSPPGYTEAFF	TGTGCCAGCAGTCCCCCGGGATACACTGAAGCTTTCTTT
TRBJ1-1	.	TRBV6-1	few	CASSELRRGAEAFF	TGTGCCAGCAGTGAACTCAGGAGGGGAGCTGAAGCTTTCTTT
TRBJ1-5	.	TRBV20-1	many	CSARGGYSNQPQHF	TGCAGTGCTAGGGGGGGTTATAGCAATCAGCCCCAGCATTTT
TRBJ1-1	.	TRBV2	many	CASSEGGPAFF	TGTGCCAGCAGTGAAGGGGGGCCGGCTTTCTTT